This T cell receptor (beta chain) derives from a study of tumor-infiltrating lymphocytes in localized non-small cell lung cancer. Study as a whole: Patients included smokers and never-smokers with various histologies, some sampled after neoadjuvant chemotherapy. Tumor tissue and non-adjacent uninvolved lung came from each patient.

About this clone itself: Its target is unknown.

The CDR3 loop spans 14 amino acids. CDR1 is SEHNR, CDR2 FQNEAQ, per germline (reference sequence). V lost 2 bases, J lost 0 bases, and 8 bases lay in between. Method: immunoSEQ multiplex PCR; TCRdb's copy keeps in-frame clones and lacks some. The table shows roughly 12,000 clones, with 66% occurring only once. Findings and limits, study-wide: Technical variation could not be separated from intratumor heterogeneity here.

This TCR was recovered from a human donor with non-small cell lung cancer. This chain links TRBV7-9 with TRBJ2-7; D possibly corresponds to TRBD2 (5 bases). The source material was lung tumor tissue. CDR3 nucleotides: TGTGCCAGCAGCTTATCTAGCCTCTCCTACGAGCAGTACTTC. This encodes CASSLSSLSYEQYF.